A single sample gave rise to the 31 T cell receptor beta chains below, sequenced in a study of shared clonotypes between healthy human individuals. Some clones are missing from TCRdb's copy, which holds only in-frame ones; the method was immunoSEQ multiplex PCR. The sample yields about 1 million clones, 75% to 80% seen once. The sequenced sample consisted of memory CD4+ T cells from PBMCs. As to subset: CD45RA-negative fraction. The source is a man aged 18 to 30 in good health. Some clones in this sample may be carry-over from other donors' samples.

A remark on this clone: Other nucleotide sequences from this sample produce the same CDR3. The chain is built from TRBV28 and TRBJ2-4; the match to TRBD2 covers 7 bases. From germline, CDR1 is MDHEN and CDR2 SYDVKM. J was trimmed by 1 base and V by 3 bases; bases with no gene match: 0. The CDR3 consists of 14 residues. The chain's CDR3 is CASSFGGAKNIQYF. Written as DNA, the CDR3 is TGTGCCAGCAGTTTCGGGGGGGCCAAAAACATTCAGTACTTC.

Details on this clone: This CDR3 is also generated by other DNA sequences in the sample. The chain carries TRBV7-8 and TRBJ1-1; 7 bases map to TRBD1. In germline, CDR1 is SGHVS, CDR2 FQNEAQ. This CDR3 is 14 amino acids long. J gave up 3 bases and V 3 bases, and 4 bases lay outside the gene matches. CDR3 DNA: TGTGCCAGCAGCTTCCGGGACAGAGACACTGAAGCTTTCTTT. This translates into CASSFRDRDTEAFF.

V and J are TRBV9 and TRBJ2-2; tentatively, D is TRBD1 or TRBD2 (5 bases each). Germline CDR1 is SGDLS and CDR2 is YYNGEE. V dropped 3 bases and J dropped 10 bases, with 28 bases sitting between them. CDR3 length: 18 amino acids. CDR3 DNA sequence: TGTGCCAGCAGCGCTGGGGACCCAGGGAGCACTGGCCGGGCGGAGCTGTTTTTT. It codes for CASSAGDPGSTGRAELFF.

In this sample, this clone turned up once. DNA for the CDR3: TGTGCCAGCAGCCGAACCACAGGGCCGGATGGCTACACCTTC. It encodes CASSRTTGPDGYTF. This chain joins TRBV28 and TRBJ1-2, with D maybe TRBD1 (6 bases). This CDR3 comprises 14 residues. The germline V gene has CDR1 MDHEN and CDR2 SYDVKM. Trimming removed 6 bases at V and 6 bases at J, with 17 bases between.

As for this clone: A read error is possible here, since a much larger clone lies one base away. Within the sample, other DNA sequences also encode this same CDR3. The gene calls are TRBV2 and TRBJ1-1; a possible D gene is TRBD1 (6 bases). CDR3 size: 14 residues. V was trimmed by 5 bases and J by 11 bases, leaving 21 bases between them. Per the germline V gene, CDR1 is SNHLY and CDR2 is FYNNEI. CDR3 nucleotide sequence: TGTGCCAGCAGTAAAGAAACAGGGAGTAGGGAGGCTTTCTTT. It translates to CASSKETGSREAFF.

CDR3 coding DNA: TGCAGCGTGACATTACGTGCGGGGATTGGGACCGGGGAGCTGTTTTTT. Translation: CSVTLRAGIGTGELFF. The genes are TRBV29-1 and TRBJ2-2, with D perhaps TRBD2 (6 bases). This CDR3 contains 16 residues. The V and J ends lost 6 bases and 5 bases respectively, with 22 bases between them. Germline CDR1 reads SQVTM; CDR2 reads ANQGSEA.

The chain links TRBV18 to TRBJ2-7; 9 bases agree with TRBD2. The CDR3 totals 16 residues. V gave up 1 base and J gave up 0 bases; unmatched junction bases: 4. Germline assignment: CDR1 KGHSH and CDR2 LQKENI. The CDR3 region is CASSPRPLAGSYEQYF. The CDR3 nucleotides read TGTGCCAGCTCACCACGGCCACTAGCGGGCTCCTACGAGCAGTACTTC.

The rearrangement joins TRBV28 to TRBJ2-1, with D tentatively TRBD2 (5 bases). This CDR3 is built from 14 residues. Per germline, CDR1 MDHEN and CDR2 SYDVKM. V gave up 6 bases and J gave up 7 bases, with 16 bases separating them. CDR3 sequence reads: CASSLMGSVNEQFF. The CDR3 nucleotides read TGTGCCAGCAGCCTAATGGGGAGTGTGAATGAGCAGTTCTTC. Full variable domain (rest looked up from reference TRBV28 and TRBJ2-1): DVKVTQSSRYLVKRTGEKVFLECVQDMDHENMFWYRQDPGLGLRLIYFSYDVKMKEKGDIPEGYSVSREKKERFSLILESASTNQTSMYLCASSLMGSVNEQFFGPGTRLTVL.

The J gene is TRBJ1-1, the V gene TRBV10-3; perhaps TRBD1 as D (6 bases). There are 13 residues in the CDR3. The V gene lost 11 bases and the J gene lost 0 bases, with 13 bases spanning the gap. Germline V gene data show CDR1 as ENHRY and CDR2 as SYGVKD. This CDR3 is CAARTDLNTEAFF. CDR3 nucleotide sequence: TGTGCCGCTCGGACAGATTTGAACACTGAAGCTTTCTTT.

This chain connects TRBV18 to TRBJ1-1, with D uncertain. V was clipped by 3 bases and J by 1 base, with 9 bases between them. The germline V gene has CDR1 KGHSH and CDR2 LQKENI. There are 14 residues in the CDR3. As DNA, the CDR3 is TGTGCCAGCTCACCCGAGTACTGGAACACTGAAGCTTTCTTT. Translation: CASSPEYWNTEAFF.

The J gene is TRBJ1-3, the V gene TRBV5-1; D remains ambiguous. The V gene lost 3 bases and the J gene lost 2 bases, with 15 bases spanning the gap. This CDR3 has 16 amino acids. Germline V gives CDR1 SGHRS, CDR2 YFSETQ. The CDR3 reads CASSSTRQSTGNTIYF. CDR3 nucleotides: TGCGCCAGCAGCTCCACCAGGCAGAGCACTGGAAACACCATATATTTT.

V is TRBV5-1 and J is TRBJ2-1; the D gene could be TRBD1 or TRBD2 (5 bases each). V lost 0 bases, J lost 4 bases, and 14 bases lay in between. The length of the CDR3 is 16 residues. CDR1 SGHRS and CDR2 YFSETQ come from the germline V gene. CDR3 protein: CASSLDSRGPYNEQFF. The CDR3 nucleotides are TGCGCCAGCAGCTTGGACTCCCGGGGCCCTTACAATGAGCAGTTCTTC.

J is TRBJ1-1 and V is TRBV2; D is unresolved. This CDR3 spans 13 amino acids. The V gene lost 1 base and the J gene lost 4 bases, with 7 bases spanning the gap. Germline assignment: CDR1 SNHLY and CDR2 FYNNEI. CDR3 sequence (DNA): TGTGCCAGCAGTGAAGAGCTTCGCACTGAAGCTTTCTTT. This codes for CASSEELRTEAFF.

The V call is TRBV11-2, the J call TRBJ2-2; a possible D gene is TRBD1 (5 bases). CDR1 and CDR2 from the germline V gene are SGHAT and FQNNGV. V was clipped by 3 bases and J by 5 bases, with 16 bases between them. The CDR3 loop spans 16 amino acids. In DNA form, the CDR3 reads TGTGCCAGCAGCTTGACTGGGGCAGGAGTGACCGGGGAGCTGTTTTTT. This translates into CASSLTGAGVTGELFF.

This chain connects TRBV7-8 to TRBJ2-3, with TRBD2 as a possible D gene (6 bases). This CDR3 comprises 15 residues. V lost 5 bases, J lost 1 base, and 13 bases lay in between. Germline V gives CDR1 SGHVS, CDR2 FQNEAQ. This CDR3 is CASSPRDSRTDTQYF. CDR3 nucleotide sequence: TGTGCCAGCAGCCCACGGGACTCTCGCACAGATACGCAGTATTTT.

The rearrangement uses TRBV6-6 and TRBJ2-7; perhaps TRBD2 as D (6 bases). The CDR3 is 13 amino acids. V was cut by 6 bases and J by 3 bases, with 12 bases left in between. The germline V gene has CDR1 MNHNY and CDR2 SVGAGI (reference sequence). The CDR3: CASSLVGGYEQYF. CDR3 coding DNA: TGTGCCAGCAGCCTTGTGGGGGGCTACGAGCAGTACTTC.

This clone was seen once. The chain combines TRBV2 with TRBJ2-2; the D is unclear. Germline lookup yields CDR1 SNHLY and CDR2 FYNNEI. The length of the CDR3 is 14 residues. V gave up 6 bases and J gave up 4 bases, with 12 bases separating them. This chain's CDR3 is CASSGSRATGELFF. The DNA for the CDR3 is TGTGCCAGCAGCGGCTCAAGGGCCACCGGGGAGCTGTTTTTT.

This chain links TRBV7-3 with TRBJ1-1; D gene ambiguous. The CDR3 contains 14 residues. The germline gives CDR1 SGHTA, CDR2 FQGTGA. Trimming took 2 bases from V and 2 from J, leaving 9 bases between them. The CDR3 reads CASSLVRANTEAFF. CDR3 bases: TGTGCCAGCAGCTTAGTTCGGGCTAACACTGAAGCTTTCTTT.

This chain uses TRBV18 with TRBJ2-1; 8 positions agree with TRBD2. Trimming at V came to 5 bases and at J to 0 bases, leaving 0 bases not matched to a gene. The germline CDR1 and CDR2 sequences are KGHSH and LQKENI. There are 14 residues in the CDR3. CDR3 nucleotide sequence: TGTGCCAGCTCAAGCGGGAGCTCCTACAATGAGCAGTTCTTC. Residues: CASSSGSSYNEQFF. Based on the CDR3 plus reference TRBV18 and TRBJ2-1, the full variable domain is NAGVMQNPRHLVRRRGQEARLRCSPMKGHSHVYWYRQLPEEGLKFMVYLQKENIIDESGMPKERFSAEFPKEGPSILRIQQVVRGDSAAYFCASSSGSSYNEQFFGPGTRLTVL.

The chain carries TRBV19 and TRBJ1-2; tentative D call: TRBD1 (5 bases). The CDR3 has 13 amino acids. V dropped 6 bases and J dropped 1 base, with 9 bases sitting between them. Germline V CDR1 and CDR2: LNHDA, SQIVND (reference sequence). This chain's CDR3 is CASRGLINYGYTF. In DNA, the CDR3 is TGTGCCAGTAGGGGACTAATTAACTATGGCTACACCTTC.

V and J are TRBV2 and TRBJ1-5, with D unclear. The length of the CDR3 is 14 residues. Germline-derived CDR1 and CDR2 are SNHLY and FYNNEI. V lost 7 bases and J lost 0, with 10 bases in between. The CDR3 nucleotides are TGTGCCAGCAACCGGGAGTATAGCAATCAGCCCCAGCATTTT. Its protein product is CASNREYSNQPQHF.

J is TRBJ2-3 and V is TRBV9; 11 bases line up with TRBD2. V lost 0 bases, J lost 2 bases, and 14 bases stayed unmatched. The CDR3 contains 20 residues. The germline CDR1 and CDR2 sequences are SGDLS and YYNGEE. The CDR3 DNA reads TGTGCCAGCAGCGTAGAGGTAGGGTCGGGGACTAGCGGATTCACAGATACGCAGTATTTT. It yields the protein CASSVEVGSGTSGFTDTQYF.

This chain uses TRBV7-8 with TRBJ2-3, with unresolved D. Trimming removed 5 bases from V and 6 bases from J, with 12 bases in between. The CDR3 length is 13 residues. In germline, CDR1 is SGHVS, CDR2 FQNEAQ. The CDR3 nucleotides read TGTGCCAGCAGCCCTCGGGCCCCGGATACGCAGTATTTT. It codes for CASSPRAPDTQYF.

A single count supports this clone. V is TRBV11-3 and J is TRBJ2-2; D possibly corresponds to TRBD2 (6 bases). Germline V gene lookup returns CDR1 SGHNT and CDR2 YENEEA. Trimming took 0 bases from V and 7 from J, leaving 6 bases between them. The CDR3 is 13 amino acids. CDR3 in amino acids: CASSLDSGGELFF. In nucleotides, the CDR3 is TGTGCCAGCAGCTTAGATAGCGGCGGGGAGCTGTTTTTT. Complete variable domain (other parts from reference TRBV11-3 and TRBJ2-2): EAGVVQSPRYKIIEKKQPVAFWCNPISGHNTLYWYLQNLGQGPELLIRYENEEAVDDSQLPKDRFSAERLKGVDSTLKIQPAELGDSAVYLCASSLDSGGELFFGEGSRLTVL.

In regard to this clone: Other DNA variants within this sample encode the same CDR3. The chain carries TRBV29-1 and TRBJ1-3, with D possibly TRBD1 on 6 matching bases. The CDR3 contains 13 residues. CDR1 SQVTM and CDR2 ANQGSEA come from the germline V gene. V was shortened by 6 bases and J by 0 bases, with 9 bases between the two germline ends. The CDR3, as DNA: TGCAGCGTACAGGGTAACTCTGGAAACACCATATATTTT. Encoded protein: CSVQGNSGNTIYF. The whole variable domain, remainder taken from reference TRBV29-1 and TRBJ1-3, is SAVISQKPSRDICQRGTSLTIQCQVDSQVTMMFWYRQQPGQSLTLIATANQGSEATYESGFVIDKFPISRPNLTFSTLTVSNMSPEDSSIYLCSVQGNSGNTIYFGEGSWLTVV.

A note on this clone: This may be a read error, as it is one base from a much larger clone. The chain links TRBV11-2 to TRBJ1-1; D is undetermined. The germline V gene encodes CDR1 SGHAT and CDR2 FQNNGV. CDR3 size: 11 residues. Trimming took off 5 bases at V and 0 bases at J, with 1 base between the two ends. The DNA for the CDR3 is TGTGCCAGCAGCCTGAACACTGAAGCTTTCTTT. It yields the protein CASSLNTEAFF.

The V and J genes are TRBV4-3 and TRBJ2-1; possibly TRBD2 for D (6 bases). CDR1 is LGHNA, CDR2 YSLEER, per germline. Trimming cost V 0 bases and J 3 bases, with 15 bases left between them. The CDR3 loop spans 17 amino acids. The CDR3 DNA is TGCGCCAGCAGCCAAGAATTTAGCGGAAACTTCTACAATGAGCAGTTCTTC. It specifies CASSQEFSGNFYNEQFF.

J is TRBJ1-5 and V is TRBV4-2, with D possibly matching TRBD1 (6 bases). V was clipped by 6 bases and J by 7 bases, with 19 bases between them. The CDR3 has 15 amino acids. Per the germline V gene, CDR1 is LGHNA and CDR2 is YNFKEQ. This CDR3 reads CASSPGQGIKQPQHF. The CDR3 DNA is TGTGCCAGCAGTCCCGGGCAGGGGATAAAACAGCCCCAGCATTTT.

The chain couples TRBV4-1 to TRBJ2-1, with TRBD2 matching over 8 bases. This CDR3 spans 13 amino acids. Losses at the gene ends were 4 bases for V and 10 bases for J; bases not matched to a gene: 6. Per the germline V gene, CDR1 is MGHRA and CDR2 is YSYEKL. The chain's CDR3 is CASSLGLVGEQFF. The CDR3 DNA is TGCGCCAGCAGCCTGGGACTAGTTGGGGAGCAGTTCTTC.

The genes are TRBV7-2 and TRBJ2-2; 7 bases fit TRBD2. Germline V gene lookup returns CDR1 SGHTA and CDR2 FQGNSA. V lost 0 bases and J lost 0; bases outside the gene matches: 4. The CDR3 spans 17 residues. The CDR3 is CASSLANLAANTGELFF. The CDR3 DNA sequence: TGTGCCAGCAGCTTAGCGAACCTAGCGGCGAACACCGGGGAGCTGTTTTTT.

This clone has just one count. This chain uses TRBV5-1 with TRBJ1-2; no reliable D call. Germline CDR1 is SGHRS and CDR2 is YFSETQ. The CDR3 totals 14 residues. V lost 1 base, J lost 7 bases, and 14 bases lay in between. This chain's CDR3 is CASSLSGGYGGYTF. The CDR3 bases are TGCGCCAGCAGCTTGTCGGGAGGGTACGGTGGCTACACCTTC. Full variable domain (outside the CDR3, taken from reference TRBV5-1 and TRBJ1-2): KAGVTQTPRYLIKTRGQQVTLSCSPISGHRSVSWYQQTPGQGLQFLFEYFSETQRNKGNFPGRFSGRQFSNSRSEMNVSTLELGDSALYLCASSLSGGYGGYTFGSGTRLTVV.